This TCR beta chain comes out of a study of identical twins. cDNA molecules carried unique molecular identifiers, and template switching added a universal primer site. A single record per CDR3 protein comes from TCRdb applying MiXCR to the 5' RACE reads. The sample records roughly 750,000 distinct CDR3 sequences, over 20% being singletons. Per the germline V gene, CDR1 is SGHRS and CDR2 is YFSETQ. This CDR3 is built from 14 residues. The V end was cut by 0 bases, the J end by 5 bases, with 10 bases between. This clonotype was recorded once. This sample also appeared in a second study, on T cells expressing NK-cell markers. As that study records: CD3+CD56+NKG2C+, CD3+CD56+NKG2C- and CD3+CD56-NKG2C+ T cells, once sorted, supplied the TCR beta repertoires. The study found these clonotypes also leading the CD3+CD56-NKG2C+ fraction in a few donors.

This TCR was recovered from a woman in her late teens or twenties in good health. The rearrangement uses TRBV5-1 and TRBJ2-3; D unclear. Sequences were obtained from PBMCs. The CDR3 loop is CASSLVQIGDTQYF. DNA for the CDR3: TGCGCCAGCAGCTTGGTTCAGATCGGAGATACGCAGTATTTT.